This record concerns one T cell receptor (beta chain) sequence. Its matching antigen is unknown. The entry originates in a study of cytomegalovirus exposure and HLA in healthy donors. Study in general: The 120 validation repertoires used the same platform as the roughly 700 first-cohort repertoires (as reported by a later analysis).

The donors formed part of the roughly 120-subject validation cohort, distinct from the roughly 700-subject first cohort. The repertoire was sequenced with immunoSEQ multiplex PCR; TCRdb's copy has only in-frame clones and lacks some. The sample includes 150,000 to 200,000 clones, around 88% seen only once; the top ten take roughly 1.6%. This CDR3 region has 14 residues. V shed 5 bases and J 2 bases; nucleotides not matched to a gene: 2. The V gene's germline CDR1 is MNHEY and CDR2 SMNVEV (reference sequence). Study results and caveats: The study labeled roughly 160 TCR beta chains cytomegalovirus-associated. Reportedly, diagnosis of cytomegalovirus status by the classifier showed high specificity and sensitivity.

The rearrangement links TRBV27 to TRBJ2-1, with TRBD2 matching over 8 bases. The sequence derives from a young woman in good health and CMV-seronegative. The sequenced sample was PBMCs. CDR3 sequence reads: CASSLTSAYNEQFF. CDR3 DNA sequence: TGTGCCAGCAGTCTGACTAGCGCCTACAATGAGCAGTTCTTC.